The clone carrying this T cell receptor (beta chain) was recorded a few times. Its specificity is not known. This specimen comes from a study of tumor and adjacent non-tumor tissue in lung cancer. Study as a whole: The patients, around 11 men and 5 or 6 women, were about 30 to 76 with stage I to III disease. Study-wide findings and caveats: TCR diversity was significantly greater in tumor than normal lung tissue. Shorter survival was associated with higher TCR diversity in tumors.

No cell sorting was done before RNA was extracted from the tissue. More than 3 cm separated this lung sample from the edge of the tumor. Donors were chemotherapy-naive, newly diagnosed lung cancer surgical patients in China, August–late 2014. The library came from three nested PCR rounds adapted from ARM-PCR protocols. TCRdb fed the multiplex PCR reads into MiXCR, producing one record per CDR3 protein. The sample carries approximately 80,000 distinct CDR3 sequences, 80% to 90% recorded once. Trimming took off 6 bases at V and 5 bases at J, with 13 bases between the two ends. The CDR3 runs 13 residues. Per the germline V gene, CDR1 is MNHEY and CDR2 is SVGEGT.

Input material: distant non-tumor lung tissue. The V and J genes are TRBV6-2 or TRBV6-3 and TRBJ2-5, with D possibly being TRBD1 or TRBD2 (6 bases each). The sequence came from a man between 60 and 75 years old with non-small cell lung cancer. CDR3 residues: CASRKGGAETQYF. The CDR3 bases are TGTGCCAGCAGAAAGGGGGGCGCCGAGACCCAGTACTTC.